Below, 10 T cell receptor beta chains from the same sample are listed, as sequenced in a study of blood T cells in healthy people across ages. Primers used in a second PCR of roughly 6 to 11 cycles were a sample-barcoded 5' primer and a J-beta primer mix. TCRdb passed the 5' RACE reads through MiXCR, listing each CDR3 protein once. The sample has 1.5 million to 1.9 million distinct CDR3 sequences, approximately 43% seen once. Specimen: blood. The receptors come from a woman younger than 35 in good health.

The V gene is TRBV5-1, the J gene TRBJ2-3; 11 positions agree with TRBD2. This CDR3 spans 14 amino acids. The germline V gene encodes CDR1 SGHRS and CDR2 YFSETQ. V shed 4 bases and J 6 bases; nucleotides not matched to a gene: 4. The CDR3 is CASSPASGGDTQYF. The CDR3 coding sequence is TGCGCCAGCAGCCCAGCTAGCGGGGGGGATACGCAGTATTTT.

This clonotype was found a few times. V usage is TRBV7-9 and J usage is TRBJ2-1; a weak D match, TRBD2 (6 bases). CDR3 length: 15 amino acids. The germline gives CDR1 SEHNR, CDR2 FQNEAQ (reference sequence). Trimming shortened V by 10 bases and J by 2 bases, and 18 bases separated the two germline ends. The CDR3 loop is CANGIREVPYNEQFF. The CDR3 nucleotides read TGTGCCAACGGGATCAGGGAGGTCCCCTACAATGAGCAGTTCTTC.

The sample holds a few counts of this clonotype. This chain joins TRBV6-5 and TRBJ1-1, with D possibly matching TRBD1 (6 bases). Looked up from germline, CDR1 is MNHEY and CDR2 is SVGAGI. Trimming shortened V by 4 bases and J by 0 bases, and 21 bases separated the two germline ends. The CDR3 is 18 amino acids. CDR3 region: CASSSLGGAEGMNTEAFF. The CDR3 DNA follows: TGTGCCAGCAGTTCTCTCGGGGGGGCCGAAGGAATGAACACTGAAGCTTTCTTT.

This clonotype was found a few times. The chain's CDR3 is CSARDLAASGANTGELFF. CDR3 bases: TGCAGTGCTAGAGATCTTGCGGCTAGCGGGGCGAACACCGGGGAGCTGTTTTTT. The chain joins TRBV20-1 to TRBJ2-2; 9 nucleotides agree with TRBD2. The CDR3 spans 18 residues. Germline V gene lookup returns CDR1 DFQATT and CDR2 SNEGSKA (reference sequence). The V and J ends lost 0 bases and 0 bases, in that order; junction bases with no gene match: 8.

This clonotype was observed a few times. V is TRBV6-2 or TRBV6-3 and J is TRBJ2-1; D unclear. Germline V gives CDR1 MNHEY, CDR2 SVGEGT. The V and J ends lost 1 base and 6 bases respectively, with 4 bases between them. This CDR3 contains 12 residues. The CDR3 DNA is TGTGCCAGCAGTTACTTGAGCAATGAGCAGTTCTTC. It specifies CASSYLSNEQFF.

The V gene is TRBV7-9, the J gene TRBJ2-7; D unresolved. This CDR3 comprises 14 residues. The V gene lost 5 bases and the J gene lost 1 base, with 12 bases spanning the gap. CDR1 is SEHNR, CDR2 FQNEAQ, per germline (reference sequence). CDR3 region: CASSPPRNSYEQYF. The CDR3 nucleotides read TGTGCCAGCAGCCCCCCGCGAAATTCCTACGAGCAGTACTTC.

This clonotype was counted between two and nine times. J is TRBJ1-2 and V is TRBV20-1, with 10 bases fitting TRBD1. Germline CDR1 reads DFQATT; CDR2 reads SNEGSKA (reference sequence). This CDR3 region has 16 residues. V dropped 3 bases and J dropped 4; count of bases not matched to a gene: 11. CDR3: CSASKNRDRGLYGYTF. The CDR3 DNA reads TGCAGTGCTAGCAAAAACCGGGACAGGGGCCTCTATGGCTACACCTTC.

The table lists this clonotype with a few counts. V and J are TRBV5-1 and TRBJ1-4; D is perhaps TRBD1 (5 bases). This CDR3 is built from 16 residues. V gave up 4 bases and J gave up 0 bases, with 13 bases separating them. Looked up from germline, CDR1 is SGHRS and CDR2 is YFSETQ. This chain's CDR3 is CASSPGTPATNEKLFF. CDR3 bases: TGCGCCAGCAGCCCCGGGACGCCGGCAACTAATGAAAAACTGTTTTTT.

The chain carries TRBV15 and TRBJ2-1; maybe TRBD2 (6 bases). CDR1 and CDR2 from the germline V gene are LNHNV and YYDKDF (reference sequence). The CDR3 sequence is 13 residues long. V lost 6 bases and J 10 bases, leaving 16 bases between the germline ends. The CDR3 DNA follows: TGTGCCACCAGTCTCCAGGGACTGCAAGAGCAGTTCTTC. This translates into CATSLQGLQEQFF.

The chain couples TRBV4-3 to TRBJ2-4; maybe TRBD2 (6 bases). Judging by the DNA end, TRBJ2-7 fits better; the J call may be wrong. The CDR3 is 16 residues long. CDR1 is LGHNA and CDR2 is YSLEER in the germline V gene. The CDR3 nucleotides are TGCGCCAGCAGCCAATATTTGCGGGGAGTGTATTACGAGCAGTACTTC. Amino acids: CASSQYLRGVYYEQYF.